Below are 23 T cell receptor beta chains sequenced from a single sample in a study of blood T cell repertoires in COVID-19 (dated by TCRdb to 2020 to 2022). The library was obtained by the immunoSEQ multiplex PCR assay. TCRdb holds this immuneACCESS table with in-frame rearrangements only. Some clones are missing; in checked studies, unresolved V genes explain under half, and the rest has no known cause. Present in this sample are 200,000 to 300,000 clones, about 80% of which were seen just once. Around 3.4% of the sample rests with the top ten. Sequencing was carried out using peripheral blood. The source of these receptors is a woman older than 75 with acute or convalescent COVID-19.

The genes are TRBV19 and TRBJ1-1; weak D call: TRBD1 (6 bases). The V gene's germline CDR1 is LNHDA and CDR2 SQIVND (reference sequence). This CDR3 contains 15 residues. V dropped 7 bases and J dropped 1 base, with 16 bases sitting between them. The CDR3 nucleotides read TGTGCCAGTACCCGGGGGGGGGCGGCGAACACTGAAGCTTTCTTT. As protein: CASTRGGAANTEAFF.

CDR3 region: CAWSLEVNTEAFF. The CDR3 DNA reads as TGTGCCTGGAGTCTGGAGGTGAACACTGAAGCTTTCTTT. The gene calls are TRBV30 and TRBJ1-1; D gene ambiguous. Trimming left V 2 bases short and J 0 bases short, with 7 bases between. Germline-derived CDR1 and CDR2 are GTSNPN and SVGIG (reference sequence). The CDR3 has 13 amino acids.

This chain links TRBV5-6 with TRBJ1-1; no clear D. Germline V gene sequence: CDR1 SGHDT, CDR2 YYEEEE. Trimming took 2 bases from V and 8 from J, leaving 19 bases between them. The length of the CDR3 is 15 residues. In nucleotides, the CDR3 is TGTGCCAGCAGCTTCCGGGGAGCGGGGTTCGGGGAAGCTTTCTTT. It encodes CASSFRGAGFGEAFF.

Points on this clone: The junction departs from germline at one end; a sequencing error may be responsible. This sequence joins TRBV2 and TRBJ2-7; a possible D gene is TRBD1 (6 bases). The CDR3 loop spans 14 amino acids. Germline V gene sequence: CDR1 SNHLY, CDR2 FYNNEI. The CDR3 bases are TGTGCCAGCAGAGAAGGGGACACGGGCTACGAGCAGTACTTC. It yields the protein CASREGDTGYEQYF.

The chain uses TRBV5-4 and TRBJ2-5; 10 bases align to TRBD2. The CDR3 is made up of 16 amino acids. Germline CDR1 and CDR2: SGHNT and YYREEE (reference sequence). V was pared by 4 bases and J by 4 bases, with 10 bases of the junction left unmatched. CDR3 DNA: TGTGCCAGCAGCCTTAGGACTAGCGGAGGTGGAGAGACCCAGTACTTC. Amino acid sequence: CASSLRTSGGGETQYF. Together with reference TRBV5-4 and TRBJ2-5, the CDR3 gives the full variable domain: ETGVTQSPTHLIKTRGQQVTLRCSSQSGHNTVSWYQQALGQGPQFIFQYYREEENGRGNFPPRFSGLQFPNYSSELNVNALELDDSALYLCASSLRTSGGGETQYFGPGTRLLVL.

The chain uses TRBV5-1 and TRBJ2-2; 8 positions agree with TRBD1. The germline gives CDR1 SGHRS, CDR2 YFSETQ. The CDR3 is 15 amino acids. The ends lost 0 bases at V and 7 bases at J; junction bases unmatched: 5. This CDR3 reads CASSLAQGASGELFF. As DNA, the CDR3 is TGCGCCAGCAGCTTGGCCCAGGGGGCGAGCGGGGAGCTGTTTTTT.

The chain joins TRBV5-1 to TRBJ2-3; 15 bases align to TRBD2. Germline V gene sequence: CDR1 SGHRS, CDR2 YFSETQ. The CDR3 extends over 18 amino acids. Unmatched junction bases numbered 10, after V lost 3 bases and J lost 5 bases. The CDR3 DNA reads as TGCGCCAGCAGCTGGCCCACCGGGACTAGCGGGAGGAGAGATACGCAGTATTTT. Translating gives CASSWPTGTSGRRDTQYF. Complete variable domain (other parts from reference TRBV5-1 and TRBJ2-3): KAGVTQTPRYLIKTRGQQVTLSCSPISGHRSVSWYQQTPGQGLQFLFEYFSETQRNKGNFPGRFSGRQFSNSRSEMNVSTLELGDSALYLCASSWPTGTSGRRDTQYFGPGTRLTVL.

The rearrangement uses TRBV3-1 (or the pseudogene TRBV3-2) and TRBJ1-2; 9 bases are shared with TRBD1. The CDR3 runs to 15 residues. The V gene end was trimmed by 1 base and the J gene end by 4 bases; junction bases not matched to a gene: 4. Germline lookup yields CDR1 LGHDT and CDR2 YNNKEL (reference sequence). The CDR3 sequence is CASSQGNRGLYGYTF. In nucleotides, the CDR3 is TGTGCCAGCAGCCAAGGTAACAGGGGGCTCTATGGCTACACCTTC.

This clone was detected only a few times. V is TRBV13 and J is TRBJ2-3; the D is unclear. Germline-derived CDR1 and CDR2 are PRHDT and FYEKMQ (reference sequence). Trimming pared 6 bases from V and 0 bases from J, leaving 19 bases between. This CDR3 is 17 amino acids long. This chain's CDR3 is CASSDHSWSPSTDTQYF. The CDR3 DNA is TGTGCCAGCAGTGACCATTCTTGGAGCCCCAGCACAGATACGCAGTATTTT. The full variable domain, completed using reference TRBV13 and TRBJ2-3, is AAGVIQSPRHLIKEKRETATLKCYPIPRHDTVYWYQQGPGQDPQFLISFYEKMQSDKGSIPDRFSAQQFSDYHSELNMSSLELGDSALYFCASSDHSWSPSTDTQYFGPGTRLTVL.

The genes are TRBV5-1 and TRBJ1-2, with 9 bases identical to TRBD1. Germline loops: CDR1 SGHRS, CDR2 YFSETQ. Unmatched junction bases numbered 9, after V lost 4 bases and J lost 8 bases. The length of the CDR3 is 14 residues. As DNA, the CDR3 is TGCGCCAGCAGCACCGCCGGGACAGGGAACGGCTACACCTTC. It is translated as CASSTAGTGNGYTF.

This clone was detected only a few times. This sequence joins TRBV6-6 and TRBJ2-3, with D tentatively TRBD2 (5 bases). CDR1 and CDR2 (germline): MNHNY, SVGAGI (reference sequence). This CDR3 is 16 amino acids long. Trimming removed 5 bases from V and 0 bases from J, with 15 bases in between. CDR3 loop: CASSLGLSGSTDTQYF. CDR3 nucleotides: TGTGCCAGCAGTCTTGGACTCTCGGGGAGCACAGATACGCAGTATTTT.

Details on this clone: A junction end diverges from the germline sequence, so it may reflect a read error. The J gene is TRBJ1-2, the V gene TRBV6-5; the match to TRBD1 covers 10 bases. This CDR3 has 11 residues. Germline CDR1 is MNHEY and CDR2 is SVGAGI. The CDR3 region has the DNA TGTGCCAGCAGCCAGGGACAGGGGAGGTCCTTC. Amino acid sequence: CASSQGQGRSF.

V usage is TRBV3-1 (or the pseudogene TRBV3-2) and J usage is TRBJ2-7; no definite D call. CDR1 and CDR2 (germline): LGHDT, YNNKEL (reference sequence). The CDR3 is 13 residues long. Between the trimmed V and J ends, which lost 6 bases and 6 bases, there was a span of 15 bases. CDR3 in amino acids: CASSETAVGEQYF. The CDR3 DNA reads as TGTGCCAGCAGTGAGACCGCGGTCGGCGAGCAGTACTTC.

The chain has TRBV4-3 and TRBJ2-3, with 12 bases matching TRBD2. CDR1 LGHNA and CDR2 YSLEER come from the germline V gene. V dropped 0 bases and J dropped 4; count of bases not matched to a gene: 11. CDR3 size: 19 residues. CDR3 sequence reads: CASSQDRVLAGGPPDTQYF. In nucleotides, the CDR3 is TGCGCCAGCAGCCAAGATCGGGTCCTAGCGGGGGGGCCCCCAGATACGCAGTATTTT.

The V and J genes are TRBV2 and TRBJ1-2; a weak D match, TRBD1 (5 bases). This CDR3 is built from 13 residues. The V gene lost 6 bases and the J gene lost 3 bases, with 11 bases spanning the gap. In germline, CDR1 is SNHLY, CDR2 FYNNEI. Here the CDR3 DNA reads TGTGCCAGCAGCCCTGGGGGGGACTATGGCTACACCTTC. Its protein is CASSPGGDYGYTF.

The count of this clone is one. For the CDR3, the DNA is TGTGCCAGCAGCTTAGACAGGGGGCGATACGAGCAGTACTTC. It translates to CASSLDRGRYEQYF. V gene TRBV7-2 combines with J gene TRBJ2-7; 9 nucleotides line up with TRBD1. Germline trimming cut 1 base from V and 4 bases from J; bases unmatched to any gene: 2. Germline-derived CDR1 and CDR2 are SGHTA and FQGNSA. CDR3 length: 14 amino acids.

This clone appeared once. The V call is TRBV9, the J call TRBJ2-1; TRBD1 might be the D (5 bases). Trimming removed 2 bases at V and 0 bases at J, with 9 bases between. There are 15 residues in the CDR3. The germline CDR1 and CDR2 sequences are SGDLS and YYNGEE. CDR3 residues: CASSVRGSSYNEQFF. Written as DNA, the CDR3 is TGTGCCAGCAGCGTTAGGGGAAGCTCCTACAATGAGCAGTTCTTC.

The chain joins TRBV10-3 to TRBJ2-3, with 9 bases that match TRBD2. In germline, CDR1 is ENHRY, CDR2 SYGVKD. The CDR3 length is 17 residues. V gave up 6 bases and J gave up 0 bases; unmatched junction bases: 10. CDR3 region: CAIRDSGGTTSTDTQYF. Written as DNA, the CDR3 is TGTGCCATCAGGGATAGCGGGGGAACTACTAGCACAGATACGCAGTATTTT.

V and J are TRBV3-1 (or the pseudogene TRBV3-2) and TRBJ2-7; no reliable D call. The CDR3 is made up of 12 amino acids. Germline CDR1 and CDR2: LGHDT and YNNKEL (reference sequence). The V end was cut by 1 base, the J end by 3 bases, with 4 bases between. The CDR3 reads CASSQVNYEQYF. In DNA form, the CDR3 reads TGTGCCAGCAGCCAAGTCAACTACGAGCAGTACTTC.

For this clone: This CDR3 is also generated by other DNA sequences in the sample. V is TRBV18 and J is TRBJ2-2; 7 nucleotides line up with TRBD1. Germline loops: CDR1 KGHSH, CDR2 LQKENI. V gave up 3 bases and J gave up 5 bases; unmatched junction bases: 0. The CDR3 has 13 residues. The CDR3 protein is CASSPGQTGELFF. The CDR3 DNA follows: TGTGCCAGCTCACCGGGACAGACCGGGGAGCTGTTTTTT. Supplemented by reference TRBV18 and TRBJ2-2, the full variable domain reads NAGVMQNPRHLVRRRGQEARLRCSPMKGHSHVYWYRQLPEEGLKFMVYLQKENIIDESGMPKERFSAEFPKEGPSILRIQQVVRGDSAAYFCASSPGQTGELFFGEGSRLTVL.

This chain uses TRBV10-3 with TRBJ1-3; TRBD1 aligns across 8 bases. Losses at the gene ends were 2 bases for V and 3 bases for J; bases not matched to a gene: 0. The CDR3 loop spans 14 amino acids. Germline V gives CDR1 ENHRY, CDR2 SYGVKD. The CDR3 sequence is CAISEGQGGNTIYF. CDR3 nucleotides: TGTGCCATCAGTGAGGGACAGGGTGGAAACACCATATATTTT.

The chain is built from TRBV7-2 and TRBJ1-1; 8 bases agree with TRBD1. V shed 6 bases, J shed 0 bases, and the junction held 3 bases outside the gene matches. This CDR3 has 14 residues. The germline gives CDR1 SGHTA, CDR2 FQGNSA. In nucleotides, the CDR3 is TGTGCCAGCAGTCGGACAGGGCTGAACACTGAAGCTTTCTTT. It translates to CASSRTGLNTEAFF.

About this clone itself: In the same sample, other DNA sequences code for this CDR3. The rearrangement joins TRBV5-1 to TRBJ2-5, with D uncertain. V lost 0 bases to trimming and J lost 3 bases, with 6 bases between them. The CDR3 runs 13 residues. Germline assignment: CDR1 SGHRS and CDR2 YFSETQ. The CDR3 coding sequence is TGCGCCAGCAGCTTGGCAGGAAAAGAGACCCAGTACTTC. Its protein product is CASSLAGKETQYF.